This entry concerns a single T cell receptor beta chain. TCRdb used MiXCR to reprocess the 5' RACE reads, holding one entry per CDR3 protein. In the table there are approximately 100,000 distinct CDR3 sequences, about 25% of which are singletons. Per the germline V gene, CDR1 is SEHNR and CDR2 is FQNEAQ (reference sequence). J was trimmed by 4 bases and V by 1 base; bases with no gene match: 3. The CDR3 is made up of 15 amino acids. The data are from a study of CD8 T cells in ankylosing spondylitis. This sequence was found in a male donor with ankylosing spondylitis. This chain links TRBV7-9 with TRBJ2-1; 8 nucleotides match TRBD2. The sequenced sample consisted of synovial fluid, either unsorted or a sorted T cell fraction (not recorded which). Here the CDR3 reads CASSLEIAGYNEQFF. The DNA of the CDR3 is TGTGCCAGCAGCTTAGAGATAGCGGGGTACAATGAGCAGTTCTTC. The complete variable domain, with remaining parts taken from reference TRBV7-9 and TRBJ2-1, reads DTGVSQNPRHKITKRGQNVTFRCDPISEHNRLYWYRQTLGQGPEFLTYFQNEAQLEKSRLLSDRFSAERPKGSFSTLEIQRTEQGDSAMYLCASSLEIAGYNEQFFGPGTRLTVL.